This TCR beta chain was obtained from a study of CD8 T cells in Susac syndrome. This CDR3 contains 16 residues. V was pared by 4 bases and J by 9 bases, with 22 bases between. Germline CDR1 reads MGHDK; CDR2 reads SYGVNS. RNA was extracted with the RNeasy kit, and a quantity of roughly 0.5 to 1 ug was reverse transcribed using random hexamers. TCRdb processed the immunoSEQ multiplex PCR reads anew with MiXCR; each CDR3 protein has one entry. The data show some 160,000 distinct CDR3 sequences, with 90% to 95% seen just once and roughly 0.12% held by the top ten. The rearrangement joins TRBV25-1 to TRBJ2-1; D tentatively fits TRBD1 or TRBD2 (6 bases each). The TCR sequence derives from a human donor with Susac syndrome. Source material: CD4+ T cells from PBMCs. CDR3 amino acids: CASSGPFWDGGGEQFF. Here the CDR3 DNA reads TGTGCCAGCAGTGGACCCTTCTGGGACGGAGGGGGTGAGCAGTTCTTC.